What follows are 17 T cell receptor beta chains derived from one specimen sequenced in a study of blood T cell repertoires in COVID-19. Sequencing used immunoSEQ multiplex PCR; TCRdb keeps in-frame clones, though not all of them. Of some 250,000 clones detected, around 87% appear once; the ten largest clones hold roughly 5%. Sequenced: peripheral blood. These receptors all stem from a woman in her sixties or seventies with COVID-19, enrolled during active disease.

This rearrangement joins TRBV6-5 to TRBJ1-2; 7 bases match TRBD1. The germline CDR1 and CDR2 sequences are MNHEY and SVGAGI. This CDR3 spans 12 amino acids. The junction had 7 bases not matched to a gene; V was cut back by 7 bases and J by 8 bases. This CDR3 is CASNQGGGGYTF. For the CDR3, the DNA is TGTGCCAGCAATCAAGGGGGCGGCGGCTACACCTTC.

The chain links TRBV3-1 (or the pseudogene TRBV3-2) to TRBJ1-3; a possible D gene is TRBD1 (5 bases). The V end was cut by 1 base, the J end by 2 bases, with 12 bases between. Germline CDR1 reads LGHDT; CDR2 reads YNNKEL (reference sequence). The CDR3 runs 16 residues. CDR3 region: CASSQVFGGAGNTIYF. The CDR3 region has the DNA TGTGCCAGCAGCCAAGTTTTCGGGGGGGCTGGAAACACCATATATTTT.

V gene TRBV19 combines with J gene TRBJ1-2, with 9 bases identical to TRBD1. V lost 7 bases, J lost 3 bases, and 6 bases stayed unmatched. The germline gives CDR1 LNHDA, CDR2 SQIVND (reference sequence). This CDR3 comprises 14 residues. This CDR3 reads CASNRGRGDYGYTF. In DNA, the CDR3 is TGTGCCAGTAACAGGGGGCGAGGGGACTATGGCTACACCTTC.

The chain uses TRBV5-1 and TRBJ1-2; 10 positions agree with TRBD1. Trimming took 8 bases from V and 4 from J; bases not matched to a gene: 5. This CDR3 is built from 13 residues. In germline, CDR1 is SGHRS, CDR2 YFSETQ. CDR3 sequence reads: CASGQGGSYGYTF. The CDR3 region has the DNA TGCGCCAGTGGACAGGGGGGTAGCTATGGCTACACCTTC.

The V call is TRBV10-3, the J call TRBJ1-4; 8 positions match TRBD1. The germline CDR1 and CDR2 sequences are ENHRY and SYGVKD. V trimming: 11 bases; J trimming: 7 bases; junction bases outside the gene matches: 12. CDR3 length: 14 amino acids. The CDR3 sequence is CAAQSGTGGEKLFF. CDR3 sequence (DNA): TGTGCCGCCCAATCAGGGACAGGTGGTGAAAAACTGTTTTTT.

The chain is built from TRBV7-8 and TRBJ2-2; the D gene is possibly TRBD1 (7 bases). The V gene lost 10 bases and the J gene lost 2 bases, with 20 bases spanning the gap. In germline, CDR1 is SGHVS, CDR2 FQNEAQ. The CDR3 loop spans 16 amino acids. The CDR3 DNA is TGTGCCAAGGGGGCGGGGACAGCGATCAACACCGGGGAGCTGTTTTTT. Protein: CAKGAGTAINTGELFF.

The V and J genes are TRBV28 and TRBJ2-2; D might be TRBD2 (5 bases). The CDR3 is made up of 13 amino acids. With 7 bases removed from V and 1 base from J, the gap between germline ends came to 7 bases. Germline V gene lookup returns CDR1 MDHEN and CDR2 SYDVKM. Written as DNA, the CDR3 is TGTGCCAGCATGAGCGGGAACACCGGGGAGCTGTTTTTT. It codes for CASMSGNTGELFF.

The CDR3 reads CASSFSTGGRARDTQYF. The CDR3 coding sequence is TGTGCCAGCAGCTTTAGCACTGGCGGGAGGGCCAGGGATACGCAGTATTTT. V is TRBV7-9 and J is TRBJ2-3; 9 bases line up with TRBD2. This CDR3 contains 17 residues. Germline CDR1 reads SEHNR; CDR2 reads FQNEAQ (reference sequence). Losses at the gene ends were 3 bases for V and 6 bases for J; bases not matched to a gene: 13.

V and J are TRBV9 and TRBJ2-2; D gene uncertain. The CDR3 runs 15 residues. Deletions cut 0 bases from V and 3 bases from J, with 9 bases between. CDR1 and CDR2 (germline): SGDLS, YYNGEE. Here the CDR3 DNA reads TGTGCCAGCAGCGTAGATGAACTTTACACCGGGGAGCTGTTTTTT. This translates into CASSVDELYTGELFF.

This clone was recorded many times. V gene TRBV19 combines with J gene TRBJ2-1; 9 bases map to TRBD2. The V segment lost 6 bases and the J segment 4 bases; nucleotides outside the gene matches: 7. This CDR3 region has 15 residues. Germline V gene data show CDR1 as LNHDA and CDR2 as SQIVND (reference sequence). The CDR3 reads CASRTEGLAYNEQFF. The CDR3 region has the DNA TGTGCCAGTAGGACGGAGGGACTAGCTTACAATGAGCAGTTCTTC.

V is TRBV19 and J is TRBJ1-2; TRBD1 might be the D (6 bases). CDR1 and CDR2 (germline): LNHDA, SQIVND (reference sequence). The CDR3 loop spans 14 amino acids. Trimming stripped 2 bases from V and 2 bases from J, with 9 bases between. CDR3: CASSIQGHNYGYTF. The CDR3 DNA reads TGTGCCAGTAGTATACAGGGGCACAACTATGGCTACACCTTC.

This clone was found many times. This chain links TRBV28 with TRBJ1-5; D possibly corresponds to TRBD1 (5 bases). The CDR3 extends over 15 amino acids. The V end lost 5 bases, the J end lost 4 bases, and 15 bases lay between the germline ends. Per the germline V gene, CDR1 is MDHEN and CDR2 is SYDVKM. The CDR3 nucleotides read TGTGCCAGCAGTCGCGAGGTAGGGGTAAATCAGCCCCAGCATTTT. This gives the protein CASSREVGVNQPQHF.

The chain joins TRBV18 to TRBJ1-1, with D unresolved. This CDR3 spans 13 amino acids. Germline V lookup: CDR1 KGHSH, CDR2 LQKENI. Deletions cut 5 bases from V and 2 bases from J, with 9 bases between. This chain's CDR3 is CASSEIVNTEAFF. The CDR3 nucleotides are TGTGCCAGCTCAGAAATAGTCAACACTGAAGCTTTCTTT.

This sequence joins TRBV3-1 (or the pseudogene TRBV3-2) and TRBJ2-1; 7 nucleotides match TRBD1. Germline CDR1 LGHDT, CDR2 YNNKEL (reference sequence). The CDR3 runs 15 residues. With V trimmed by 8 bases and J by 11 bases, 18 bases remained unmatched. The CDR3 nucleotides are TGTGCCAGCGGTACCCAAGGGGGCGCCGGGTTGAAGCAGTTCTTC. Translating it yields CASGTQGGAGLKQFF.

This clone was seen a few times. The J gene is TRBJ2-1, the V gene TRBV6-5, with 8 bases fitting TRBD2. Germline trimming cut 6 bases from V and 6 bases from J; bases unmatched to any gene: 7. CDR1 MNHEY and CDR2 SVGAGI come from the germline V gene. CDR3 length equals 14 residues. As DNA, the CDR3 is TGTGCCAGCAGAAGCGGGAGTCGGGGCAATGAGCAGTTCTTC. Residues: CASRSGSRGNEQFF.

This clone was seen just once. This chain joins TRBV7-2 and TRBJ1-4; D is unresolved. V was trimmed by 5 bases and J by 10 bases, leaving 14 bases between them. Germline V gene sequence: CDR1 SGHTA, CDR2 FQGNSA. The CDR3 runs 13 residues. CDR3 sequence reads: CASSPERVPKLFF. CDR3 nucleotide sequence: TGTGCCAGCAGCCCCGAGCGGGTCCCAAAACTGTTTTTT.

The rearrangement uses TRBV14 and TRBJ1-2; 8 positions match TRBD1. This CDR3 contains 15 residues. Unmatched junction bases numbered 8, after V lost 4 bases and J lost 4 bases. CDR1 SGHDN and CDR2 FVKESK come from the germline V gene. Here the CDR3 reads CASSPGTGVVYGYTF. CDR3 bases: TGTGCCAGCAGCCCCGGGACAGGAGTCGTCTATGGCTACACCTTC.